The 18 T cell receptor beta chains given below trace back to one sample, sequenced in a study of T cell clonality in common variable immunodeficiency. Clones were sequenced by immunoSEQ multiplex PCR, and TCRdb holds only the in-frame ones, with some missing. Found here are roughly 50,000 clones, no singletons; the ten largest cover 3% to 3.5%. Sequencing was performed on peripheral blood mononuclear cells. The receptors here all came from a person aged 18 to 75 in good health.

This clone was seen at least ten times. The junction differs from germline at one of its ends, possibly a read error. The missing CDR3 end, 3 residues past where the read stops, is filled in from the germline J gene. The genes are TRBV7-7 and TRBJ2-3, with D perhaps assigned TRBD1 or TRBD2 (7 bases each). The CDR3 consists of 15 residues. CDR1 is SSHAT, CDR2 FNYEAQ, per germline (reference sequence). Partial CDR3 DNA: TGTGCTAGCAGCTTAAGGGAGGGGGCAACAGATACG. Translation gives CASSLREGATDT. In full, the CDR3 is CASSLREGATDTQYF.

At least ten counts were recorded for this clone. The read stops 3 residues short of the end of the CDR3; the missing end is completed from the germline J gene. The chain has TRBV20-1 and TRBJ1-1, with a tentative D call TRBD1 (6 bases). The CDR3 loop spans 14 amino acids. Germline assignment: CDR1 DFQATT and CDR2 SNEGSKA (reference sequence). The CDR3 bases that were read are TGCAGTGCTAGAGATCCCAGGGGTGGTAATAAA. Its protein is CSARDPRGGNK. The whole CDR3 protein reads CSARDPRGGNKAFF.

This clone was counted many times. The read is 3 residues too short to cover the CDR3 end, so that end is filled in from the germline J gene. V gene TRBV19 combines with J gene TRBJ2-5; D not certain. The ends were cut back, 1 base at V and 2 bases at J, with 8 bases in the middle. The V gene's germline CDR1 is LNHDA and CDR2 SQIVND (reference sequence). This CDR3 spans 14 amino acids. The sequenced CDR3 bases are TGTGCCAGTAGTATAGGTGTGGCACAAGAGACC. Translation: CASSIGVAQET. The entire CDR3 is CASSIGVAQETQYF.

This clone came up many times. The CDR3 is cut off 3 residues early in the read; its end comes from the germline J gene. J is TRBJ2-7 and V is TRBV5-1, with 10 bases that match TRBD2. From germline, CDR1 is SGHRS and CDR2 YFSETQ. Trimming at V came to 4 bases and at J to 3 bases, leaving 7 bases not matched to a gene. The CDR3 has 15 amino acids. The sequenced part of the CDR3 DNA is TGCGCCAGCAGCCCAGGGACTAGCGCGATCTACGAG. This codes for CASSPGTSAIYE. The complete CDR3 protein is CASSPGTSAIYEQYF.

This clone was observed a few times. The missing CDR3 end, 3 residues past where the read stops, is filled in from the germline J gene. This chain joins TRBV7-2 and TRBJ1-1, with D unclear. The V gene lost 6 bases and the J gene lost 4 bases, with 9 bases spanning the gap. Germline V gene sequence: CDR1 SGHTA, CDR2 FQGNSA. This CDR3 region has 12 residues. The part of the CDR3 DNA that was read is TGTGCCAGCAGTCTCTCCCGCACTGAA. This gives the protein CASSLSRTE. In full, the CDR3 is CASSLSRTEAFF.

This clone was found many times. The CDR3 end is not reached by the read, which stops 3 residues before it; the germline J gene fills it in. V gene TRBV9 combines with J gene TRBJ2-3; D possibly corresponds to TRBD2 (6 bases). Per the germline V gene, CDR1 is SGDLS and CDR2 is YYNGEE. Trimming left V 4 bases short and J 2 bases short, with 14 bases between. The CDR3 has 15 residues. The CDR3 loop reads CASSPWDFYTDTQYF. Partial CDR3 DNA: TGTGCCAGCAGCCCCTGGGACTTCTACACAGATACG.

This clone came up many times. Coverage ceases 3 residues before the CDR3 finishes, and the germline J gene fills in the end. This rearrangement joins TRBV20-1 to TRBJ2-1; 7 bases line up with TRBD2. Unmatched junction bases numbered 9, after V lost 7 bases and J lost 6 bases. This CDR3 comprises 13 residues. Germline V CDR1 and CDR2: DFQATT, SNEGSKA (reference sequence). The sequenced CDR3 bases are TGCAGTGTCCCCAGCGGGATCGGCAATGAG. This codes for CSVPSGIGNE. The entire CDR3 sequence reads CSVPSGIGNEQFF.

A remark on this clone: The observed sequence ends 3 residues before the CDR3 terminus, with the missing tail filled in from the germline J gene. The J gene is TRBJ2-7, the V gene TRBV10-3; 7 bases are shared with TRBD2. The J segment lost 3 bases and the V segment lost 3 bases, leaving 8 bases of the junction unmatched. CDR3 size: 15 residues. In germline, CDR1 is ENHRY, CDR2 SYGVKD. CDR3: CAISEGLAVFYEQYF. Partial CDR3 DNA: TGTGCCATCAGTGAAGGTCTAGCGGTATTCTACGAG.

This clone was seen only a few times. The read ends 3 residues shy of where the CDR3 ends; the end is completed using the germline J gene. This rearrangement joins TRBV18 to TRBJ2-7; 14 nucleotides match TRBD2. Per germline, CDR1 KGHSH and CDR2 LQKENI. V trimming: 3 bases; J trimming: 2 bases; junction bases outside the gene matches: 6. The CDR3 spans 17 residues. The CDR3 loop reads CASSPGTSGSLTYEQYF. Partial CDR3 DNA: TGTGCCAGCTCACCCGGGACTAGCGGGAGTCTGACCTACGAG.

Points on this clone: The DNA ends 3 residues before the CDR3 does, and the rest of the CDR3 is filled in from the germline J gene. This chain joins TRBV2 and TRBJ1-1; D is ambiguous. Trimming took 3 bases from V and 5 from J, leaving 10 bases between them. In germline, CDR1 is SNHLY, CDR2 FYNNEI. The length of the CDR3 is 13 residues. CDR3 bases read: TGTGCCAGCAGTGACAGGCAAATGACTGAA. Its protein product is CASSDRQMTE. The CDR3, in full, reads CASSDRQMTEAFF.

This clone has more than one count but fewer than ten. The missing CDR3 end, 3 residues past where the read stops, is filled in from the germline J gene. The genes are TRBV20-1 and TRBJ2-1, with 8 positions matching TRBD2. Germline V gene sequence: CDR1 DFQATT, CDR2 SNEGSKA (reference sequence). This CDR3 is 14 amino acids long. Trimming took 1 base from V and 6 from J; bases not matched to a gene: 5. Incomplete CDR3 DNA: TGCAGTGCTAGAGTCGCGGGAGGAATCAATGAG. Protein sequence: CSARVAGGINE. The CDR3 in its entirety is CSARVAGGINEQFF.

This clone appeared many times. The CDR3 goes on 3 residues after the read ends, and that part is filled in from the germline J gene. This chain joins TRBV10-3 and TRBJ2-1, with TRBD2 matching 8 bases. Trimming at V came to 4 bases and at J to 4 bases, leaving 6 bases not matched to a gene. CDR3 length: 15 residues. CDR1 and CDR2 from the germline V gene are ENHRY and SYGVKD. The CDR3 DNA, read in part, is TGTGCCATCAGTGGATCAGCGGGAGAATACAATGAG. Translating gives CAISGSAGEYNE. From start to end, the CDR3 is CAISGSAGEYNEQFF.

This clone was picked up a small number of times. CDR3 sequence: CASSIPEGRVYDYTF. Incomplete CDR3 DNA: TGTGCCAGCAGTATTCCTGAGGGGAGAGTCTACGAC. The chain employs TRBV7-9 and TRBJ1-2, with a tentative D call TRBD1 (5 bases). From the germline J gene comes the end of the CDR3, since the read stops 3 residues before it. Germline CDR1 is SEHNR and CDR2 is FQNEAQ (reference sequence). The CDR3 spans 15 residues.

This clone was found many times. Coverage ceases 3 residues before the CDR3 finishes, and the germline J gene fills in the end. The gene calls are TRBV6-2 or TRBV6-3 and TRBJ2-7, with D maybe TRBD1 (6 bases). V lost 2 bases to trimming and J lost 2 bases, with 10 bases between them. The CDR3 contains 14 residues. Germline CDR1 MNHEY, CDR2 SVGEGT. CDR3 DNA, as far as it was read: TGTGCCAGCAGTTACGGGGACATTCCCTACGAG. Amino acid sequence: CASSYGDIPYE. The complete CDR3 sequence is CASSYGDIPYEQYF.

This clone was observed many times. The read is 3 residues too short to cover the CDR3 end, so that end is filled in from the germline J gene. The chain carries TRBV7-9 and TRBJ2-6, with a tentative D call TRBD1 (6 bases). Germline CDR1 SEHNR, CDR2 FQNEAQ (reference sequence). Trimming stripped 5 bases from V and 4 bases from J, with 12 bases between. CDR3 length: 15 residues. CDR3 in amino acids: CASSPRTAGANVLTF. The sequenced CDR3 bases are TGTGCCAGCAGCCCACGGACAGCCGGGGCCAACGTC.

This clone was counted at least ten times. The read ends 3 residues shy of where the CDR3 ends; the end is completed using the germline J gene. This rearrangement joins TRBV20-1 to TRBJ1-1, with a possible D match to TRBD1 (6 bases). The germline V and J ends were trimmed by 3 bases and 3 bases, with 14 bases remaining between them. Germline V lookup: CDR1 DFQATT, CDR2 SNEGSKA (reference sequence). CDR3 size: 14 residues. CDR3 loop: CSARGGLRDTEAFF. The CDR3 DNA, read in part, is TGCAGTGCTAGGGGGGGGCTTCGGGACACTGAA.

This clone was counted many times. The DNA ends 3 residues before the CDR3 does, and the rest of the CDR3 is filled in from the germline J gene. The V call is TRBV5-6, the J call TRBJ2-5; TRBD1 is a possible D gene (5 bases). The CDR3 has 13 amino acids. V was shortened by 4 bases and J by 5 bases, with 12 bases between the two germline ends. Germline loops: CDR1 SGHDT, CDR2 YYEEEE. The covered CDR3 bases are TGTGCCAGCAGCCAAGGGGTTGCGGAGACC. Amino acid sequence: CASSQGVAET. The whole CDR3 protein reads CASSQGVAETQYF.

This clone has only a few counts. CDR3 bases read: TGTGCCAGTCAGGGAACGGTTGACGATCAGCCC. Translated, it gives CASQGTVDDQP. The full CDR3 protein reads CASQGTVDDQPQHF. The chain couples TRBV19 to TRBJ1-5; the D gene is possibly TRBD1 (5 bases). The CDR3 extends 3 residues past the end of the read, so its final part is completed from the germline J gene. This CDR3 comprises 14 residues. Deletions cut 8 bases from V and 5 bases from J, with 16 bases between. Germline-derived CDR1 and CDR2 are LNHDA and SQIVND (reference sequence).